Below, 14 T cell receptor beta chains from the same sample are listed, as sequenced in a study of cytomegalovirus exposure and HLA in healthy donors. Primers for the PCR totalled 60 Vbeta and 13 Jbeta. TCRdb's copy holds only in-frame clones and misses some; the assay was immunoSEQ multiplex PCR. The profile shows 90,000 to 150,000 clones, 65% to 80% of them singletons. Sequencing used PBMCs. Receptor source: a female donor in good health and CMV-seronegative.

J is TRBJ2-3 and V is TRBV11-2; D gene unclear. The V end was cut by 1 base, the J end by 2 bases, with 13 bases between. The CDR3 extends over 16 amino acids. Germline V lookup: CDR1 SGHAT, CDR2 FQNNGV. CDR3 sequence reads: CASSLGPRRITDTQYF. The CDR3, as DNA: TGTGCCAGCAGCTTAGGGCCCCGGCGGATCACAGATACGCAGTATTTT.

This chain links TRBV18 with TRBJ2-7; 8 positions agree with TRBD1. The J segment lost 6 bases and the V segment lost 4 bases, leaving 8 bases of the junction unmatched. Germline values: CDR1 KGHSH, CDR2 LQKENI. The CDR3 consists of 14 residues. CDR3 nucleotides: TGTGCCAGCTCACTCGGGACAGGCGCCCCCGAGCAGTACTTC. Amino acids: CASSLGTGAPEQYF.

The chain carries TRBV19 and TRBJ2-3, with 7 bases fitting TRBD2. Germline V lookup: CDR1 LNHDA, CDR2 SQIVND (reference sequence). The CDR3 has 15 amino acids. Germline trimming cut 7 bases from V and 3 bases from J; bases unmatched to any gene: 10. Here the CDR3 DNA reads TGTGCCAGTACCGTGGAGGGGAGGGAGACAGATACGCAGTATTTT. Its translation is CASTVEGRETDTQYF.

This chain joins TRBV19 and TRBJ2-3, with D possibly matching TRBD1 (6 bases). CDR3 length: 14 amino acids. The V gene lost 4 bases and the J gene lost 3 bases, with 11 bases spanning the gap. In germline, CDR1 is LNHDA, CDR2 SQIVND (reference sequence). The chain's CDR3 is CASSTGVGTDTQYF. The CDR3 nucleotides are TGTGCCAGTAGTACAGGGGTAGGGACAGATACGCAGTATTTT.

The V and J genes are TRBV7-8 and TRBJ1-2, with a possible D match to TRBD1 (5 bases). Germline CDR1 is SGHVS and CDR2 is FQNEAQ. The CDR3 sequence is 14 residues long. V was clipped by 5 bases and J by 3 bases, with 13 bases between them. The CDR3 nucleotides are TGTGCCAGCAGCGAAGGGGCAGGCGACTATGGCTACACCTTC. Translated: CASSEGAGDYGYTF.

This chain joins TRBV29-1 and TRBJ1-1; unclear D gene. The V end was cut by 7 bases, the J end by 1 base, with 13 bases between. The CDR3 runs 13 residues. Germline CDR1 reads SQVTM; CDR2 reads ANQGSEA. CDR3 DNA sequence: TGCAGCGCAGAGGCGGATGGGAACACTGAAGCTTTCTTT. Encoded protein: CSAEADGNTEAFF.

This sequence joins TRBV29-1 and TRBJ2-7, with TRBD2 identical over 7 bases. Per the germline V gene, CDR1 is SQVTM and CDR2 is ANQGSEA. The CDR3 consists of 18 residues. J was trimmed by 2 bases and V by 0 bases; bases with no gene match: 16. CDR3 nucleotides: TGCAGCGTTGAAGAGCGGGAAAGCGGGGCAGGGCCGGCCTACGAGCAGTACTTC. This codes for CSVEERESGAGPAYEQYF.

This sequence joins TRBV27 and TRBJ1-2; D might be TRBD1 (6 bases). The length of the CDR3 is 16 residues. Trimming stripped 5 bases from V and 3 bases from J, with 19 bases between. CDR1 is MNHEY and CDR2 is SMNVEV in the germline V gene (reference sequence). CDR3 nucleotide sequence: TGTGCCAGCAGTCGGAAGAGGACAGAACAATACTATGGCTACACCTTC. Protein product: CASSRKRTEQYYGYTF.

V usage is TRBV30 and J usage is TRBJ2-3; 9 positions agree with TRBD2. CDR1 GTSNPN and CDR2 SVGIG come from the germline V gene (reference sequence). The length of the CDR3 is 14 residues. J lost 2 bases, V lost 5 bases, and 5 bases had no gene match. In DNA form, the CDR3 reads TGTGCCTGGGGGTTAGCGGGGGACACAGATACGCAGTATTTT. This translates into CAWGLAGDTDTQYF.

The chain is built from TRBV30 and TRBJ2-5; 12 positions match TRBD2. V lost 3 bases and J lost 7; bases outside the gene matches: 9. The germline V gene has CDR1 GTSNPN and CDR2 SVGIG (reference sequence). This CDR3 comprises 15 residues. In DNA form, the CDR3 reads TGTGCCTGGAGCCTAGCGGGGGGGCGGATGGGGACCCAGTACTTC. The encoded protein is CAWSLAGGRMGTQYF.

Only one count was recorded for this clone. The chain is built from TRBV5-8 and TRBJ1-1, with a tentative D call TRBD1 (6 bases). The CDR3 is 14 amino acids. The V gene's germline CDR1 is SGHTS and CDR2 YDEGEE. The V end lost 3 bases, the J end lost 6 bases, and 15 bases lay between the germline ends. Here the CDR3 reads CASSSGGGAAEAFF. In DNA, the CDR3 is TGTGCCAGCAGCTCGGGCGGGGGCGCGGCTGAAGCTTTCTTT.

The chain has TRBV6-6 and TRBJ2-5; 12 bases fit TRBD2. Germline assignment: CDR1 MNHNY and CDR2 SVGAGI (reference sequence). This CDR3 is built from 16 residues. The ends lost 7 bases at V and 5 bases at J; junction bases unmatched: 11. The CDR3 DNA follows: TGTGCCAGCAAGACCTCTAGCGGGGGGGCTTGGGAGACCCAGTACTTC. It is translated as CASKTSSGGAWETQYF.

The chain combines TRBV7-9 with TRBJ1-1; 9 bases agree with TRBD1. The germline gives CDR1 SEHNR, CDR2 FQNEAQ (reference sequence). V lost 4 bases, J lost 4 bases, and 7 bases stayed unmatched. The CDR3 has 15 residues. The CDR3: CASSSTGGSATEAFF. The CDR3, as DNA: TGTGCCAGCAGCTCGACAGGGGGATCGGCCACTGAAGCTTTCTTT.

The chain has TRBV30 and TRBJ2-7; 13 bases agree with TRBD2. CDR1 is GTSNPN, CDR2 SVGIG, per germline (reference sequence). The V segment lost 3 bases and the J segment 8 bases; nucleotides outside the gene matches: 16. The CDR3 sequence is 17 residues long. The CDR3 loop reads CAWSKLATSGGALKQYF. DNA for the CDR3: TGTGCCTGGAGCAAACTCGCCACTAGCGGGGGGGCTTTAAAGCAGTACTTC.